Listed here are 31 T cell receptor beta chains from one sample, sequenced in a study of T cell responses to AZD1222 COVID-19 vaccine. The protocol was immunoSEQ multiplex PCR, while the TCRdb copy is restricted to in-frame clones and leaves out a portion. The table lists roughly 160,000 clones, roughly 92% of them singletons. The sample in question was peripheral blood, obtained on day 0 of AZD1222 vaccination. These receptor sequences come from an adult in good health.

The chain has TRBV5-1 and TRBJ1-2; tentative D call: TRBD1 (5 bases). Germline values: CDR1 SGHRS, CDR2 YFSETQ. The V gene lost 3 bases and the J gene lost 3 bases, with 9 bases spanning the gap. This CDR3 is 13 amino acids long. As DNA, the CDR3 is TGCGCCAGCAGCTCTGAGGGGTACTATGGCTACACCTTC. Its translation: CASSSEGYYGYTF.

The chain's CDR3 is CASSLGQTSGSTYEQYF. The CDR3 nucleotides read TGTGCCAGCAGCTTAGGCCAGACTAGCGGGAGTACCTACGAGCAGTACTTC. The chain employs TRBV7-8 and TRBJ2-7, with TRBD2 matching 12 bases. V trimming: 1 base; J trimming: 2 bases; junction bases outside the gene matches: 6. This CDR3 is 17 amino acids long. Per the germline V gene, CDR1 is SGHVS and CDR2 is FQNEAQ.

V gene TRBV2 combines with J gene TRBJ1-1, with a weak D call TRBD1 (5 bases). The length of the CDR3 is 13 residues. Germline V gives CDR1 SNHLY, CDR2 FYNNEI. Trimming removed 8 bases from V and 0 bases from J, with 10 bases in between. CDR3 sequence reads: CASRGPMNTEAFF. Here the CDR3 DNA reads TGTGCCAGCCGGGGACCTATGAACACTGAAGCTTTCTTT.

The rearrangement links TRBV2 to TRBJ2-1; D ambiguous. Per the germline V gene, CDR1 is SNHLY and CDR2 is FYNNEI. With 4 bases removed from V and 4 bases from J, the gap between germline ends came to 17 bases. The CDR3 is made up of 16 amino acids. The CDR3 loop reads CASSGTPPVEYNEQFF. The CDR3 bases are TGTGCCAGCAGTGGAACTCCCCCTGTGGAATACAATGAGCAGTTCTTC.

The V gene is TRBV5-4, the J gene TRBJ2-1; 9 bases fit TRBD2. Germline CDR1 and CDR2: SGHNT and YYREEE (reference sequence). Trimming took 4 bases from V and 4 from J; bases not matched to a gene: 6. The CDR3 extends over 15 amino acids. CDR3 in amino acids: CASSHSGRGYNEQFF. Written as DNA, the CDR3 is TGTGCCAGCAGCCATAGCGGGAGAGGATACAATGAGCAGTTCTTC.

The rearrangement joins TRBV5-4 to TRBJ1-3, with 8 bases that match TRBD1. Per the germline V gene, CDR1 is SGHNT and CDR2 is YYREEE (reference sequence). The V segment lost 2 bases and the J segment 4 bases; nucleotides outside the gene matches: 5. The CDR3 is made up of 15 amino acids. The CDR3 here is CASSFQGAHGNTIYF. The CDR3 nucleotides are TGTGCCAGCAGCTTCCAGGGGGCGCACGGAAACACCATATATTTT.

The rearrangement links TRBV5-1 to TRBJ2-1, with 9 bases fitting TRBD2. The ends lost 3 bases at V and 7 bases at J; junction bases unmatched: 2. Per germline, CDR1 SGHRS and CDR2 YFSETQ. The CDR3 runs 13 residues. The CDR3 is CASSSLAGNEQFF. As DNA, the CDR3 is TGCGCCAGCAGCTCGCTAGCGGGGAATGAGCAGTTCTTC.

CDR3 residues: CASSPTGVRNEQYF. CDR3 nucleotides: TGTGCCAGCAGCCCCACAGGGGTTAGAAACGAGCAGTACTTC. V gene TRBV5-4 combines with J gene TRBJ2-7; 7 bases are a match to TRBD1. Germline assignment: CDR1 SGHNT and CDR2 YYREEE (reference sequence). The J segment lost 5 bases and the V segment lost 4 bases, leaving 9 bases of the junction unmatched. The CDR3 loop spans 14 amino acids.

CDR3 protein: CASSFSRDRVFNEQFF. The CDR3 DNA reads TGTGCCAGCAGTTTTTCCCGGGACAGGGTTTTCAATGAGCAGTTCTTC. This chain connects TRBV27 to TRBJ2-1, with 9 bases lining up with TRBD1. Germline values: CDR1 MNHEY, CDR2 SMNVEV (reference sequence). The CDR3 sequence is 16 residues long. Unmatched junction bases numbered 9, after V lost 3 bases and J lost 6 bases.

The genes are TRBV4-2 and TRBJ2-2; D not resolved. Deletions cut 1 base from V and 4 bases from J, with 7 bases between. The CDR3 sequence is 14 residues long. CDR1 and CDR2 (germline): LGHNA, YNFKEQ. This CDR3 is CASSQVRSTGELFF. DNA of the CDR3: TGTGCCAGCAGCCAAGTGAGGAGCACCGGGGAGCTGTTTTTT.

The chain is built from TRBV11-2 and TRBJ1-2; D is ambiguous. CDR3 length equals 12 residues. V was shortened by 3 bases and J by 5 bases, with 7 bases between the two germline ends. Germline V CDR1 and CDR2: SGHAT, FQNNGV. CDR3 nucleotides: TGTGCCAGCAGCTTTAGGGTATATGGCTACACCTTC. It yields the protein CASSFRVYGYTF.

The J gene is TRBJ1-1, the V gene TRBV21-1; the D segment call TRBD1 is taken from the table without a DNA check. TRBV21-1 is a listed pseudogene. The CDR3 has 15 amino acids. The CDR3 reads CASSKVGRMNTEAFF. The CDR3 region has the DNA TGTGCCAGCAGCAAAGTAGGCAGGATGAACACTGAAGCTTTCTTT.

This chain connects TRBV6-5 to TRBJ2-4; no firm D call. Germline V gives CDR1 MNHEY, CDR2 SVGAGI. CDR3 length equals 13 residues. The V gene lost 4 bases and the J gene lost 0 bases, with 4 bases spanning the gap. DNA of the CDR3: TGTGCCAGCAGTTCTATAGCCAAAAACATTCAGTACTTC. It translates to CASSSIAKNIQYF.

The rearrangement links TRBV21-1 to TRBJ2-7; whether TRBD2, the table's D call, matches the DNA was not checked. TRBV21-1 is flagged as a pseudogene. CDR3 length equals 11 residues. The CDR3, as DNA: TGTGCCAGCAGGTATAGCTACGAGCAGTACTTC. Its translation is CASRYSYEQYF.

V is TRBV21-1 and J is TRBJ1-2. TRBV21-1 is shown as a pseudogene. CDR3 size: 16 residues. The CDR3 loop reads CASRRGGLNTNYGYTF. In DNA form, the CDR3 reads TGTGCCAGCAGAAGGGGAGGGTTAAATACTAACTATGGCTACACCTTC.

Here the CDR3 reads CASSLAGGNTIYF. The CDR3, as DNA: TGTGCCAGCAGCTTGGCCGGGGGAAACACCATATATTTT. V gene TRBV5-5 combines with J gene TRBJ1-3; D remains unclear. Trimming took off 0 bases at V and 4 bases at J, with 5 bases between the two ends. CDR3 length: 13 residues. Per germline, CDR1 SGHKS and CDR2 YYEKEE (reference sequence).

The V gene is TRBV6-5, the J gene TRBJ2-7; 10 bases are a match to TRBD2. V shed 7 bases and J 5 bases; nucleotides not matched to a gene: 11. This CDR3 has 15 residues. Germline-derived CDR1 and CDR2 are MNHEY and SVGAGI. The CDR3 DNA reads TGTGCCAGCATCCACCCAGCGGGAGGGATCGACGAGCAGTACTTC. Amino acids: CASIHPAGGIDEQYF.

The V call is TRBV5-5, the J call TRBJ2-7; 13 bases line up with TRBD2. The CDR3 is 17 residues long. V was clipped by 3 bases and J by 2 bases; unmatched bases: 8. CDR1 and CDR2 from the germline V gene are SGHKS and YYEKEE (reference sequence). This CDR3 is CASSSGTSGIRAYEQYF. CDR3 sequence (DNA): TGTGCCAGCAGCTCTGGGACTAGCGGGATCCGCGCCTACGAGCAGTACTTC.

The gene calls are TRBV5-4 and TRBJ2-1, with D possibly called TRBD1 or TRBD2 (5 bases each). The CDR3 runs to 14 residues. Germline-derived CDR1 and CDR2 are SGHNT and YYREEE (reference sequence). The V end was cut by 3 bases, the J end by 6 bases, with 13 bases between. CDR3 sequence reads: CASSWDGVSNEQFF. The CDR3 DNA sequence: TGTGCCAGCAGCTGGGACGGGGTCAGCAATGAGCAGTTCTTC.

The V and J genes are TRBV5-6 and TRBJ2-2, with 9 nucleotides matching TRBD2. V lost 5 bases and J lost 6; bases outside the gene matches: 11. The CDR3 has 16 amino acids. CDR1 is SGHDT, CDR2 YYEEEE, per germline. This CDR3 is CASRALDSGSSGELFF. CDR3 in DNA: TGTGCCAGCAGGGCACTTGATAGCGGGAGCTCCGGGGAGCTGTTTTTT.

The chain employs TRBV6-5 and TRBJ2-1; 8 nucleotides match TRBD2. The CDR3 totals 15 residues. The trim removed 0 bases at V and 8 bases at J, leaving 6 bases unmatched. Germline CDR1 and CDR2: MNHEY and SVGAGI. The CDR3 DNA reads as TGTGCCAGCAGTTACTCGTCGGGAGGGCCGTATGAGCAGTTCTTC. Translating it yields CASSYSSGGPYEQFF.

Worth noting for this clone: A much larger clone is a single base away; this may be a read error. This rearrangement joins TRBV7-2 to TRBJ1-3, with 7 bases lining up with TRBD1. There are 15 residues in the CDR3. Germline V CDR1 and CDR2: SGHTA, FQGNSA. The V gene end was trimmed by 3 bases and the J gene end by 2 bases; junction bases not matched to a gene: 4. The CDR3 here is CASSLEGATGNTIYF. The CDR3 DNA reads as TGTGCCAGCAGCTTGGAGGGGGCCACTGGAAACACCATATATTTT.

The V call is TRBV9, the J call TRBJ2-2, with D unclear. V gave up 4 bases and J gave up 0 bases, with 10 bases separating them. Germline CDR1 reads SGDLS; CDR2 reads YYNGEE. The CDR3 contains 15 residues. The CDR3 region is CASSRKAANTGELFF. CDR3 bases: TGTGCCAGCAGCCGGAAGGCGGCGAACACCGGGGAGCTGTTTTTT.

The chain carries TRBV7-2 and TRBJ2-3, with D unclear. This CDR3 comprises 10 residues. Germline CDR1 is SGHTA and CDR2 is FQGNSA. Trimming cost V 8 bases and J 6 bases, with 6 bases left between them. This CDR3 is CASGYDTQYF. The CDR3 DNA reads TGTGCCAGCGGTTATGATACGCAGTATTTT.

The chain recombines TRBV11-2 with TRBJ2-2; perhaps D is TRBD1 or TRBD2 (5 bases each). The CDR3 has 15 amino acids. The V end lost 5 bases, the J end lost 4 bases, and 14 bases lay between the germline ends. The germline V gene has CDR1 SGHAT and CDR2 FQNNGV. Here the CDR3 DNA reads TGTGCCAGCAGCGGGGTGGGACGGGCCACCGGGGAGCTGTTTTTT. It specifies CASSGVGRATGELFF.

This clone appeared once. J is TRBJ1-2 and V is TRBV5-4; weak D call: TRBD1 (5 bases). The CDR3 runs 16 residues. Germline lookup yields CDR1 SGHNT and CDR2 YYREEE (reference sequence). V gave up 2 bases and J gave up 4 bases, with 18 bases separating them. The CDR3 DNA follows: TGTGCCAGCAGCTTAAAATCGGGACGGATAAGCTATGGCTACACCTTC. This encodes CASSLKSGRISYGYTF.

J is TRBJ2-7 and V is TRBV19; 8 nucleotides match TRBD1. Germline CDR1 is LNHDA and CDR2 is SQIVND (reference sequence). The CDR3 is 14 residues long. J was trimmed by 2 bases and V by 1 base; bases with no gene match: 1. DNA of the CDR3: TGTGCCAGTAGTATAGGGACAGGGACCTACGAGCAGTACTTC. It is translated as CASSIGTGTYEQYF.

V usage is TRBV19 and J usage is TRBJ1-2; D not certain. This CDR3 is 15 amino acids long. Deletions cut 1 base from V and 1 base from J, with 10 bases between. CDR1 LNHDA and CDR2 SQIVND come from the germline V gene (reference sequence). CDR3 coding DNA: TGTGCCAGTAGTATAGGCAGAAAGGGTAACTATGGCTACACCTTC. The encoded protein is CASSIGRKGNYGYTF.

The rearrangement links TRBV6-1 to TRBJ2-6; 7 nucleotides match TRBD1. The CDR3 contains 16 residues. The germline CDR1 and CDR2 sequences are MNHNS and SASEGT. Germline trimming cut 4 bases from V and 2 bases from J; bases unmatched to any gene: 5. The CDR3 coding sequence is TGTGCCAGCAGTGTAGGCAGGGGGACTGGGGCCAACGTCCTGACTTTC. It encodes CASSVGRGTGANVLTF.

This clone has only one observation. In nucleotides, the CDR3 is TGTGCCAGTAGTTCCCGGGGGGGCGGGAACACTGAAGCTTTCTTT. The encoded protein is CASSSRGGGNTEAFF. This sequence joins TRBV19 and TRBJ1-1; D may be TRBD1 (6 bases). The germline V gene encodes CDR1 LNHDA and CDR2 SQIVND (reference sequence). CDR3 length: 15 amino acids. V shed 5 bases and J shed 1 base, with 14 bases lying between them.

The chain uses TRBV20-1 and TRBJ1-5; possibly TRBD1 for D (5 bases). The CDR3 contains 10 residues. Deletions cut 6 bases from V and 6 bases from J, with 6 bases between. The germline CDR1 and CDR2 sequences are DFQATT and SNEGSKA (reference sequence). The CDR3 DNA follows: TGCAGTGCCGGGGGTCAGCCCCAGCATTTT. Amino acids: CSAGGQPQHF.